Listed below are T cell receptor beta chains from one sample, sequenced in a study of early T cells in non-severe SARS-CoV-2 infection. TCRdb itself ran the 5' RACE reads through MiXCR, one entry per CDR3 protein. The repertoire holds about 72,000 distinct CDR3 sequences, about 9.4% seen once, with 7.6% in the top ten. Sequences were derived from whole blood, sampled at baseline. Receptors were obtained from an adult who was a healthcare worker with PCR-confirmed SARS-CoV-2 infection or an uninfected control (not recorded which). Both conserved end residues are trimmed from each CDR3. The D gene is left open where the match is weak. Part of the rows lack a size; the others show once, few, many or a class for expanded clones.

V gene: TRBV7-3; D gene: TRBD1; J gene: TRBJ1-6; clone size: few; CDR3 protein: ASSTGTGGSPLH
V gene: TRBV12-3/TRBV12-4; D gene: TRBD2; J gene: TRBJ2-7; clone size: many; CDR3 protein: ASSSSGGIEQY
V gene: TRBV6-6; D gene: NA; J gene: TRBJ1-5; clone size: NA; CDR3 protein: ASQREGGSNQPQH
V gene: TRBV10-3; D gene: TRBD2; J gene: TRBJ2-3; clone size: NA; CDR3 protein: AISESSLAGGKDTQY
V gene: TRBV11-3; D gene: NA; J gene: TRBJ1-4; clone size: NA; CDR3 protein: ASSFDSLNEKLF
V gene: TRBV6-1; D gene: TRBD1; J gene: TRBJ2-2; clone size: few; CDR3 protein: ASRGQGSSGELF
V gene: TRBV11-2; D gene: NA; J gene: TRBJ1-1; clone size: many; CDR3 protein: ASSLPLGGNTEAF
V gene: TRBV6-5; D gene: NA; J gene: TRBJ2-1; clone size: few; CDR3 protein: ASSYRSGGTSGDEQF
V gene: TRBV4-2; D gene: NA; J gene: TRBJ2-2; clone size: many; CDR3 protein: ASSQRLNTGELF
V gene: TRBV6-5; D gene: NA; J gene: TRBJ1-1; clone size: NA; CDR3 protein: ASSYRSYGEAF
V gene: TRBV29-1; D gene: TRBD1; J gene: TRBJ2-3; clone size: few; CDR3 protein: SVVGTGDLLTDTQY
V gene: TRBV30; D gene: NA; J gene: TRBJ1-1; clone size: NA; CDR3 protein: ACEQGDVEAF
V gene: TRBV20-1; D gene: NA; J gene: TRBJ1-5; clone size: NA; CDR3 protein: SAREEYQPQH
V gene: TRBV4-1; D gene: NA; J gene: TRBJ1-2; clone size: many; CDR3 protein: ASSQEDLDYGYT
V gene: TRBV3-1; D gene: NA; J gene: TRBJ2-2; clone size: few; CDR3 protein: ASSQVRANTGELF
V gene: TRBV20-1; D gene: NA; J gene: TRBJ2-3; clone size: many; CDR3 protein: SAGTGFTDTQY
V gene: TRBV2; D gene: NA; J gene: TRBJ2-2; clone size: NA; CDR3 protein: ASSLRGGDPGELF
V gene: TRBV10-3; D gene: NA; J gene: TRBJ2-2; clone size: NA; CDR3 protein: AISEPARAPTGELF
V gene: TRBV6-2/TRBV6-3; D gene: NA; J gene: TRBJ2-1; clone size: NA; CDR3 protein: ASSYSIKSIRGISYNEQF
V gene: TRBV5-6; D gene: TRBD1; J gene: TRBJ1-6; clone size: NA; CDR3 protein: ASSPDRGRLESPLH
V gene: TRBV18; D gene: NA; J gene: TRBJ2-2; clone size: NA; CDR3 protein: ASSRGVNTGELF
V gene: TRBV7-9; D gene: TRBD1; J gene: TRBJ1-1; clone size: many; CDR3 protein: ASRRDSTEAF
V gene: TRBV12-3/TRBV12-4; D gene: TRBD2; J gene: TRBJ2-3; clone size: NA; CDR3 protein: ASRVAGGTDTQY
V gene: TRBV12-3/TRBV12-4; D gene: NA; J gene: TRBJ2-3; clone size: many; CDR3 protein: ASRFQTDTQY
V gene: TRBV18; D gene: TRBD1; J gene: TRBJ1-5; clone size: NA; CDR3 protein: ASSPYGTANNQPQH
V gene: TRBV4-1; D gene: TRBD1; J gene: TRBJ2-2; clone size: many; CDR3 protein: ASSREDRGVGTGELF
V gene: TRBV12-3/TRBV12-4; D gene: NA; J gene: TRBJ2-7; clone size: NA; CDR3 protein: ASSSFWEQY
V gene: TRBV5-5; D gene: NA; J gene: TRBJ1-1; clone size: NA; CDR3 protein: ASSLFIGYTEAF
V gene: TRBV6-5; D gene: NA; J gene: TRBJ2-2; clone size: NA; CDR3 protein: ASSPGTLNTGELF
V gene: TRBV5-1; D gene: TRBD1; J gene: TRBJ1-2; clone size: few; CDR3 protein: ASSLTGRGDGYT
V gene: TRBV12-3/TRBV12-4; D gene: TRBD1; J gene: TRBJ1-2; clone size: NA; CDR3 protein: ASSSGQGGGYGYT
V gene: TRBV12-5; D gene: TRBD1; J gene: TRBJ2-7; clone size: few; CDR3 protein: ASGTRQGEVIYEQY
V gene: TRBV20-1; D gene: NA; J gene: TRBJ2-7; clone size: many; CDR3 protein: SARGAGPSGEQY
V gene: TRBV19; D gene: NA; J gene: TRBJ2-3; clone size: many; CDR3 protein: ASSMLPGDTQY
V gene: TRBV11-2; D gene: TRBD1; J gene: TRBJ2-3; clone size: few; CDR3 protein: ASGGQGRRNTQY
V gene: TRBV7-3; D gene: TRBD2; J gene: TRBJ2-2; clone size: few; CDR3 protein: ASSLTSGEGGELF
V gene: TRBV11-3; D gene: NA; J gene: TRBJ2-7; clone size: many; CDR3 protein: ASSFSSGTYYEQY
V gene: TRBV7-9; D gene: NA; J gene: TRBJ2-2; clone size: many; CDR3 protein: ASSLGSGELF
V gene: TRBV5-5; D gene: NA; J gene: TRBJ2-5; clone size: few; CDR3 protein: ASSSLFQETQY
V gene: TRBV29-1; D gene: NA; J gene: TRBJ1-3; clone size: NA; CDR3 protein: GVESEAGGTIY
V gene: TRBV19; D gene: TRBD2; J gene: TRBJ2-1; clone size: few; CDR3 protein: ASSILAGSEQF
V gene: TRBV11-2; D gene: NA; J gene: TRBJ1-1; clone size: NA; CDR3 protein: ASSFEYGALNTEAF
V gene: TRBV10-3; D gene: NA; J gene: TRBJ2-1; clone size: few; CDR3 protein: AISGQNEQF
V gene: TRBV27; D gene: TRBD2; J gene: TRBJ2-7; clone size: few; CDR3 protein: ASRPAGGLREQY
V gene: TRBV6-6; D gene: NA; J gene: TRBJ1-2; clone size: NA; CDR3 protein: ASTTRGPNYGYT
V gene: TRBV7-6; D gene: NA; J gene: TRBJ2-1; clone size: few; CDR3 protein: ASSLYVGGDNEQF
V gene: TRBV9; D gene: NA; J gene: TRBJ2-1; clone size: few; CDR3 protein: ASSVDAGNYNEQF
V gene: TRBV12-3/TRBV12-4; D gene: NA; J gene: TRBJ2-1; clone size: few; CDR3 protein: ASSLEVGPSRPQF
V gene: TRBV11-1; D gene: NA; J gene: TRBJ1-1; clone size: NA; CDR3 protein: ASSFQGVTEAF
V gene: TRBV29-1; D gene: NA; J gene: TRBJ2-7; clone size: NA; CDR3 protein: SVETGPSYEQY
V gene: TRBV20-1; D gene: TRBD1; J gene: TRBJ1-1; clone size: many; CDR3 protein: SASAGTGSTEAF
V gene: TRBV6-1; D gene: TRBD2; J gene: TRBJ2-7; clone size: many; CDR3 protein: ASKASGGAREQY
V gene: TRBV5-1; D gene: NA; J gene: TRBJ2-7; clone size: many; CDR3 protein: ASSEGFHEQY